The T cell receptor beta chain described here comes from a study of spatial heterogeneity in lung cancer. Study summary: For the average unique TCR and UMI combination, more than eight occurrences appeared in raw reads.

This clonotype was observed at least ten times. On each TCR cDNA molecule, a unique molecular identifier was present. MiXCR, run by TCRdb on the 5' RACE reads, gives a single entry per CDR3 protein. The repertoire consists of tens of thousands of distinct CDR3 sequences, with roughly 7.4% occurring once and the leading ten covering about 26%. The V end lost 6 bases, the J end lost 10 bases, and 14 bases lay between the germline ends. The CDR3 runs to 12 residues. Documented time point: sample taken at primary tumor resection. Unsorted whole RNA from tumor, nontumor lung or frozen PBMC underwent sequencing. The donor group consisted of around 70 patients who had untreated, early-stage non-small cell lung cancer.

Specimen: PBMCs, collected at surgery. The J gene is TRBJ2-3, the V gene TRBV12-3 or TRBV12-4; D is uncertain. This receptor was taken from a male donor with early-stage non-small cell lung cancer. In DNA, the CDR3 is TGTGCCAGCAGGGTCCCTGTCGGTGCGCAGTATTTT. Translated, it gives CASRVPVGAQYF.